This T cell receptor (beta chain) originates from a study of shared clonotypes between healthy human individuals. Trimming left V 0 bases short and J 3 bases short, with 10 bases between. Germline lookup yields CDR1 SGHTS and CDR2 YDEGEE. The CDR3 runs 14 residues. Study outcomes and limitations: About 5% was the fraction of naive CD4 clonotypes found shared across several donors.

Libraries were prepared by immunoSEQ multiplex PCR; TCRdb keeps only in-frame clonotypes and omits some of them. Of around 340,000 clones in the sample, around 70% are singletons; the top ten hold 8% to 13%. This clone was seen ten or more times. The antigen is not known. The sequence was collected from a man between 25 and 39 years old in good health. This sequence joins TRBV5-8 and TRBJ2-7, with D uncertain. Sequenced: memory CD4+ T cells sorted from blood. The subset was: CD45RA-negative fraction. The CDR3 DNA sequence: TGTGCCAGCAGCTTGGGCCTAAATGTCTACGAGCAGTACTTC. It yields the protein CASSLGLNVYEQYF.